This TCR beta chain was observed in a study of blood T cell repertoires in COVID-19. Here immunoSEQ multiplex PCR was the method, and the copy in TCRdb shows in-frame clones only, minus some. The data show around 300,000 clones, with around 92% seen just once and roughly 1.8% held by the top ten. The germline gives CDR1 MDHEN, CDR2 SYDVKM. The CDR3 contains 15 residues. V shed 3 bases and J 0 bases; nucleotides not matched to a gene: 4. This clone has just a few counts. V is TRBV28 and J is TRBJ2-7; 8 bases match TRBD1. Input material: PBMCs or T cells enriched from blood (not recorded which). This sequence was found in a woman aged 60-75 years who had recovered from COVID-19. CDR3 residues: CASSLSGGGSYEQYF. The CDR3 coding sequence is TGTGCCAGCAGTTTGTCAGGGGGCGGCTCCTACGAGCAGTACTTC.